This T cell receptor beta chain came from a study of T cell repertoires in ileal Crohn's disease. Findings and caveats of the study: Endoscopic recurrence occurred in every patient whose clonality exceeded 26.8%.

Comments on this clone: The antigen is not known.

Sample time point: proximal margin of the surgical specimen (macroscopically non-inflamed). Sequencing used immunoSEQ multiplex PCR; TCRdb keeps in-frame clones, though not all of them. The data hold several thousand clones, with 55% to 75% observed a single time. The CDR3 extends over 15 amino acids. Germline V lookup: CDR1 SGHVS, CDR2 FNYEAQ. Trimming cost V 4 bases and J 10 bases; bases outside gene matches: 13. This chain links TRBV7-6 with TRBJ2-1, with 7 positions matching TRBD2. The receptor comes from an adult with Crohn's disease. Sequencing used ileal tissue. DNA of the CDR3: TGTGCCAGCAGCTCCGGGACCGGGGGGATTGGGGAGCAGTTCTTC. Protein: CASSSGTGGIGEQFF.